This T cell receptor (beta chain) was captured by sequencing in a study of regulatory T cells in long-lasting Graves disease. Study-level points and caveats: Persistent disease was characterized by preferential usage of TRBV28, TRBJ1-2 and TRBJ2-5. New patients shared fewer public clonotypes (roughly 1,000) than persistent patients did (more than 2,500).

This clonotype has ten or more counts. The target antigen is unknown. Time point here: persistent/refractory GD, antithyroid drugs over 5 years with positive TRAb. RNA from PBMCs was the source of the TCR library. American Thyroid Association guidelines were used to diagnose Graves' disease. The TCR beta library used iRepertoire HTBI primers with Arm-PCR amplification of CDR3. One entry per CDR3 protein results from TCRdb running MiXCR on the multiplex PCR reads. The table lists about half a million distinct CDR3 sequences, about 20% of them singletons. Germline V lookup: CDR1 MNHEY, CDR2 SMNVEV (reference sequence). This CDR3 has 13 amino acids. The junction had 4 bases not matched to a gene; V was cut back by 6 bases and J by 7 bases.

The specimen was peripheral blood mononuclear cells (PBMCs), collected when the disease was refractory, from a patient treated with antithyroid drugs. This receptor was identified in a female donor with Graves disease. The genes are TRBV27 and TRBJ2-2, with 8 bases that match TRBD1. CDR3 protein: CASRPQGVGELFF. The DNA for the CDR3 is TGTGCCAGCAGACCACAGGGGGTCGGGGAGCTGTTTTTT.